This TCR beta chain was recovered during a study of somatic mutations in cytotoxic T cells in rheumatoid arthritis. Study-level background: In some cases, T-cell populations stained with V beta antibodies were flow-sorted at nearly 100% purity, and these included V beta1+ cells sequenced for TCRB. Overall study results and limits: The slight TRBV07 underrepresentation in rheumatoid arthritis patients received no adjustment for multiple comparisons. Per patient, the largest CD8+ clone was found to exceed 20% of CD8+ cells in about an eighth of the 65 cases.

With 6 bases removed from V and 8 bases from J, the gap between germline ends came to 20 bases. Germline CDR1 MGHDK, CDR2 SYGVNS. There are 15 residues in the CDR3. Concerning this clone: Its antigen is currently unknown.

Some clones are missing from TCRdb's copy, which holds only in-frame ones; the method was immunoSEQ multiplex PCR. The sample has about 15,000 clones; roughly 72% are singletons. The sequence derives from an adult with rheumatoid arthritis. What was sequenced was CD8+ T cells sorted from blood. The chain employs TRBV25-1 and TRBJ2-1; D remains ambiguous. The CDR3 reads CASRGTRKPRDEQFF. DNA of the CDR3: TGTGCCAGCAGGGGCACCAGGAAGCCACGCGATGAGCAGTTCTTC. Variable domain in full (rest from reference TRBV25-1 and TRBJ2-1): EADIYQTPRYLVIGTGKKITLECSQTMGHDKMYWYQQDPGMELHLIHYSYGVNSTEKGDLSSESTVSRIRTEHFPLTLESARPSHTSQYLCASRGTRKPRDEQFFGPGTRLTVL.